Each of the 24 T cell receptor beta chains below was sequenced from the same sample in a study of regulatory T cells in long-lasting Graves disease. Investigators prepared the TCR beta libraries by applying iRepertoire HTBI primers and Arm-PCR of CDR3 regions. TCRdb re-analysed the multiplex PCR reads in MiXCR, keeping a single row per CDR3 protein. The sample records about 470,000 distinct CDR3 sequences, 15% being singletons. The time point denotes: newly diagnosed GD, antithyroid drugs for less than 3 months. Making the TCR library involved RNA that had been extracted from PBMCs. This same sample was also part of a study on T cells in Graves' hyperthyroidism and ophthalmopathy.

This specimen was peripheral blood mononuclear cells (PBMCs), taken at new diagnosis, from a patient treated with antithyroid drugs. The receptors stem from a woman aged 25 to 45 with Graves disease.

This clonotype showed up many times. This chain links TRBV7-2 with TRBJ2-7, with unresolved D. V dropped 11 bases and J dropped 1 base, with 15 bases sitting between them. Germline CDR1 reads SGHTA; CDR2 reads FQGNSA. This CDR3 has 13 residues. The CDR3 loop reads CAAPSPSSYEQYF. The CDR3 coding sequence is TGTGCCGCACCGAGTCCCTCTTCCTACGAGCAGTACTTC.

The chain uses TRBV5-1 and TRBJ2-1, with 10 bases matching TRBD2. The CDR3 sequence is 18 residues long. V shed 4 bases, J shed 4 bases, and the junction held 14 bases outside the gene matches. Germline CDR1 reads SGHRS; CDR2 reads YFSETQ. DNA for the CDR3: TGCGCCAGCAGCGTGCTAGCGGGAGTTGGGCGGGAATACAATGAGCAGTTCTTC. This sequence encodes CASSVLAGVGREYNEQFF.

The V call is TRBV4-1, the J call TRBJ1-2, with D unresolved. Trimming took 0 bases from V and 8 from J, leaving 10 bases between them. This CDR3 comprises 13 residues. CDR1 is MGHRA and CDR2 is YSYEKL in the germline V gene. The CDR3 region is CASSQDRSGGYTF. CDR3 bases: TGCGCCAGCAGCCAAGATCGGTCGGGGGGCTACACCTTC.

This sequence joins TRBV2 and TRBJ1-1, with 7 bases matching TRBD1. V dropped 2 bases and J dropped 5; count of bases not matched to a gene: 8. Per the germline V gene, CDR1 is SNHLY and CDR2 is FYNNEI. There are 15 residues in the CDR3. CDR3 sequence: CASSELEQGWTEAFF. In DNA form, the CDR3 reads TGTGCCAGCAGTGAATTGGAACAGGGGTGGACTGAAGCTTTCTTT.

This chain uses TRBV20-1 with TRBJ2-7; TRBD2 agrees at 10 bases. Looked up from germline, CDR1 is DFQATT and CDR2 is SNEGSKA (reference sequence). This CDR3 has 16 amino acids. The V segment lost 0 bases and the J segment 3 bases; nucleotides outside the gene matches: 8. DNA for the CDR3: TGCAGTGCTAGAGATGAGCTAGCGGGAGACCTCTACGAGCAGTACTTC. Translated: CSARDELAGDLYEQYF.

This clonotype has at least ten counts. The chain employs TRBV19 and TRBJ1-1; D unresolved. Germline assignment: CDR1 LNHDA and CDR2 SQIVND (reference sequence). The V end was cut by 3 bases, the J end by 3 bases, with 11 bases between. The CDR3 covers 14 residues. The CDR3 bases are TGTGCCAGTAGTATCCTGCAGCAGCACACTGAAGCTTTCTTT. This encodes CASSILQQHTEAFF. Complete variable domain (other parts from reference TRBV19 and TRBJ1-1): DGGITQSPKYLFRKEGQNVTLSCEQNLNHDAMYWYRQDPGQGLRLIYYSQIVNDFQKGDIAEGYSVSREKKESFPLTVTSAQKNPTAFYLCASSILQQHTEAFFGQGTRLTVV.

This clonotype was counted between two and nine times. V and J are TRBV9 and TRBJ1-1; 7 bases fit TRBD1. This CDR3 spans 15 amino acids. Trimming removed 3 bases from V and 3 bases from J; junction bases left unmatched: 8. Germline CDR1 reads SGDLS; CDR2 reads YYNGEE. The CDR3: CASSGQGRGDTEAFF. The CDR3 DNA reads as TGTGCCAGCAGCGGACAGGGTCGGGGGGACACTGAAGCTTTCTTT.

This clonotype was counted between two and nine times. The chain joins TRBV9 to TRBJ2-2; no reliable D call. There are 14 residues in the CDR3. The germline CDR1 and CDR2 sequences are SGDLS and YYNGEE. Trimming shortened V by 0 bases and J by 3 bases, and 6 bases separated the two germline ends. CDR3 nucleotide sequence: TGTGCCAGCAGCGTAGCAAGATACACCGGGGAGCTGTTTTTT. Protein product: CASSVARYTGELFF.

This clonotype occurred many times. V gene TRBV20-1 combines with J gene TRBJ1-5, with a weak D call TRBD1 (6 bases). Germline V CDR1 and CDR2: DFQATT, SNEGSKA (reference sequence). V was trimmed by 5 bases and J by 6 bases, leaving 11 bases between them. The CDR3 has 12 residues. CDR3 coding DNA: TGCAGTGCTTCGACAGGTGTTCAGCCCCAGCATTTT. This encodes CSASTGVQPQHF.

This chain connects TRBV28 to TRBJ2-7, with TRBD1 identical over 9 bases. The germline gives CDR1 MDHEN, CDR2 SYDVKM. This CDR3 has 14 residues. V was clipped by 6 bases and J by 5 bases; unmatched bases: 8. The CDR3 loop is CASSPGQGPHEQYF. Written as DNA, the CDR3 is TGTGCCAGCAGCCCGGGACAGGGTCCCCACGAGCAGTACTTC.

This clonotype was found many times. The V and J genes are TRBV5-1 and TRBJ1-1; D possibly corresponds to TRBD1 (5 bases). With 7 bases removed from V and 4 bases from J, the gap between germline ends came to 11 bases. CDR1 is SGHRS and CDR2 is YFSETQ in the germline V gene. The length of the CDR3 is 12 residues. CDR3 DNA: TGCGCCAGCGGGGGGTTTGGCACTGAAGCTTTCTTT. This gives the protein CASGGFGTEAFF.

This clonotype was observed many times. V gene TRBV6-1 combines with J gene TRBJ2-1, with TRBD2 identical over 10 bases. The V segment lost 4 bases and the J segment 9 bases; nucleotides outside the gene matches: 12. Germline V gene sequence: CDR1 MNHNS, CDR2 SASEGT. The CDR3 spans 16 residues. The CDR3 here is CASSAVGLAAGVEQFF. The CDR3 coding sequence is TGTGCCAGCAGTGCCGTAGGACTAGCGGCTGGCGTTGAGCAGTTCTTC.

The chain is built from TRBV20-1 and TRBJ2-5; the match to TRBD2 covers 14 bases. The CDR3 has 18 residues. Germline assignment: CDR1 DFQATT and CDR2 SNEGSKA (reference sequence). J lost 4 bases, V lost 1 base, and 11 bases had no gene match. The CDR3 region is CSARAPGHGTSGRETQYF. The CDR3 nucleotides are TGCAGTGCTAGAGCACCGGGACACGGGACTAGCGGGAGAGAGACCCAGTACTTC.

This chain links TRBV11-3 with TRBJ2-3; 8 bases line up with TRBD2. Germline V lookup: CDR1 SGHNT, CDR2 YENEEA. The CDR3 runs 14 residues. With 4 bases clipped from V and 5 bases from J, the junction kept 5 bases outside the gene matches. The DNA for the CDR3 is TGTGCCAGCAGCTCGAGCGGGAGTGGAGATACGCAGTATTTT. It specifies CASSSSGSGDTQYF.

This clonotype was counted at least ten times. V usage is TRBV18 and J usage is TRBJ2-7, with a tentative D call TRBD1 (5 bases). CDR1 KGHSH and CDR2 LQKENI come from the germline V gene. V was clipped by 2 bases and J by 8 bases, with 13 bases between them. The CDR3 totals 13 residues. CDR3 DNA sequence: TGTGCCAGCTCACCAAGGACACCGAGTAAGCAGTACTTC. Protein sequence: CASSPRTPSKQYF. The variable domain in full, with the rest retrieved from reference TRBV18 and TRBJ2-7, is NAGVMQNPRHLVRRRGQEARLRCSPMKGHSHVYWYRQLPEEGLKFMVYLQKENIIDESGMPKERFSAEFPKEGPSILRIQQVVRGDSAAYFCASSPRTPSKQYFGPGTRLTVT.

This clonotype is a singleton in its sample. It may be a read error: a sequence one base away is much more abundant. In DNA, the CDR3 is TGTGCCAGCAGTTACTCGAGACTACTCACGAACTACGAGCAGTACTTC. Translation gives CASSYSRLLTNYEQYF. The chain is built from TRBV6-5 and TRBJ2-7; maybe TRBD2 (5 bases). Germline values: CDR1 MNHEY, CDR2 SVGAGI. The CDR3 runs to 16 residues. V was shortened by 0 bases and J by 3 bases, with 15 bases between the two germline ends.

This clonotype was recorded at least ten times. V and J are TRBV7-3 and TRBJ2-3; weak D call: TRBD2 (6 bases). Germline CDR1 SGHTA, CDR2 FQGTGA. The V gene lost 1 base and the J gene lost 2 bases, with 13 bases spanning the gap. CDR3 length: 16 amino acids. Here the CDR3 reads CASSLMGRRDTDTQYF. In DNA form, the CDR3 reads TGTGCCAGCAGCTTAATGGGGAGGCGGGACACAGATACGCAGTATTTT. Looking up the rest from reference TRBV7-3 and TRBJ2-3 gives the full variable domain: GAGVSQTPSNKVTEKGKYVELRCDPISGHTALYWYRQSLGQGPEFLIYFQGTGAADDSGLPNDRFFAVRPEGSVSTLKIQRTERGDSAVYLCASSLMGRRDTDTQYFGPGTRLTVL.

The J gene is TRBJ2-7, the V gene TRBV20-1, with 10 bases aligning to TRBD1. CDR3 size: 14 residues. CDR1 and CDR2 (germline): DFQATT, SNEGSKA (reference sequence). The V and J ends lost 6 bases and 0 bases, in that order; junction bases with no gene match: 5. As DNA, the CDR3 is TGCAGTGCGGATGACAGGGGGCCCTCCTACGAGCAGTACTTC. Amino acid sequence: CSADDRGPSYEQYF.

The table lists this clonotype with a few counts. The rearrangement links TRBV7-9 to TRBJ2-1; D ambiguous. CDR3 length: 16 amino acids. Deletions cut 4 bases from V and 0 bases from J, with 13 bases between. Per germline, CDR1 SEHNR and CDR2 FQNEAQ (reference sequence). The CDR3 spells CASSSNRANSYNEQFF. CDR3 DNA: TGTGCCAGCAGCTCCAACCGGGCCAACTCCTACAATGAGCAGTTCTTC.

For this clonotype: A much larger clone differs by one base, so this may be a read error. This chain uses TRBV7-9 with TRBJ2-1; 7 bases map to TRBD2. CDR1 SEHNR and CDR2 FQNEAQ come from the germline V gene (reference sequence). This CDR3 is 17 amino acids long. Here the CDR3 DNA reads TGCGCCAGCAGCTCGGCCGGTTTGGCTAGCGGCGACAATGAGCAGTTCTTC. Translating it yields CASSSAGLASGDNEQFF.

This clonotype was seen many times. V is TRBV20-1 and J is TRBJ1-2; TRBD1 is a possible D gene (5 bases). Germline lookup yields CDR1 DFQATT and CDR2 SNEGSKA (reference sequence). Trimming cost V 8 bases and J 6 bases, with 16 bases left between them. This CDR3 is 12 amino acids long. The DNA of the CDR3 is TGCAGTACCGAAAAGGGGTATGATGGCTACACCTTC. Translating gives CSTEKGYDGYTF.

The CDR3 spells CASSAYGDGGTGELFF. The DNA for the CDR3 is TGTGCCAGCAGTGCCTACGGGGATGGGGGCACCGGGGAGCTGTTTTTT. The chain combines TRBV6-4 with TRBJ2-2; D may be TRBD1 or TRBD2 (5 bases each). Trimming shortened V by 4 bases and J by 4 bases, and 16 bases separated the two germline ends. There are 16 residues in the CDR3. Germline V CDR1 and CDR2: MRHNA, SNTAGT.

In this sample, this clonotype turned up many times. V usage is TRBV7-3 and J usage is TRBJ2-7, with TRBD2 identical over 8 bases. CDR1 is SGHTA and CDR2 is FQGTGA in the germline V gene. Germline trimming cut 2 bases from V and 1 base from J; bases unmatched to any gene: 4. The CDR3 runs 15 residues. CDR3 sequence: CASSLYPGGSYEQYF. The DNA of the CDR3 is TGTGCCAGCAGCTTATACCCGGGGGGGTCCTACGAGCAGTACTTC.

This clonotype was counted between two and nine times. DNA for the CDR3: TGTGCCACCAGTGATTCGGACCCCGGGACTAGTTTAACCGGGGAGCTGTTTTTT. It specifies CATSDSDPGTSLTGELFF. This chain uses TRBV24-1 with TRBJ2-2, with 8 bases matching TRBD2. Trimming cost V 2 bases and J 5 bases; bases outside gene matches: 12. This CDR3 has 18 amino acids. CDR1 KGHDR and CDR2 SFDVKD come from the germline V gene.